This T cell receptor (beta chain) was profiled in a study of blood T cell repertoires in COVID-19. Unmatched junction bases numbered 2, after V lost 3 bases and J lost 1 base. This CDR3 is 14 amino acids long. CDR1 is SGHNT and CDR2 is YYREEE in the germline V gene (reference sequence). Profiling relied on immunoSEQ multiplex PCR, and the TCRdb table lists in-frame clones only, not all of them. Altogether under 300,000 clones are present, approximately 86% being singletons, with the ten largest covering about 7.1%. The sequenced material came from peripheral blood. The receptor comes from a woman aged 70-85 years with active or convalescent COVID-19. This chain joins TRBV5-4 and TRBJ1-2; 8 nucleotides match TRBD1. The CDR3 bases are TGTGCCAGCAGCTCCGGACAGGGTAACTATGGCTACACCTTC. Protein: CASSSGQGNYGYTF. Looking up the rest from reference TRBV5-4 and TRBJ1-2 gives the full variable domain: ETGVTQSPTHLIKTRGQQVTLRCSSQSGHNTVSWYQQALGQGPQFIFQYYREEENGRGNFPPRFSGLQFPNYSSELNVNALELDDSALYLCASSSGQGNYGYTFGSGTRLTVV.